Listed below are T cell receptor beta chains from one sample, sequenced in a study of beta chain features in type 1 diabetes. Sequencing was performed with immunoSEQ multiplex PCR; in TCRdb, only in-frame clones are kept and a portion is missing. The table shows about 400,000 clones, with over 10% occurring only once. The sample was naive CD4+ T cells from blood. Receptors were obtained from a man aged 18 to 35 in good health. The CDR3 runs from the conserved cysteine through the conserved F or W. Size values are once, few and many counts, or a class for expanded clones, and some rows have none.

v_gene	j_gene	abundance	CDR3aa
TRBV13	TRBJ2-7	few	CASSPRRTTYEQYF
TRBV6-5	TRBJ1-2	few	CASSPQGNYGYTF
TRBV19	TRBJ1-2	-	CASKQVTANYGYTF
TRBV5-4	TRBJ1-4	-	CASSTTPTRGEKLFF
TRBV7-9	TRBJ1-1	-	CASSFAGTGVTEAFF
TRBV19	TRBJ1-5	-	CASSTEGTGDQPQHF
TRBV7-8	TRBJ1-2	few	CASSSDPGLYGYTF
TRBV7-9	TRBJ2-6	few	CASRPSLADSLGGANVLTF
TRBV30	TRBJ1-5	-	CAWSVGPGYLQHF
TRBV11-2	TRBJ2-3	-	CASSVYLAGGRTDTQYF
TRBV15	TRBJ2-5	-	CATSREVAGAGETQYF
TRBV14	TRBJ1-2	few	CASSQEALGYNYGYTF
TRBV30	TRBJ2-1	few	CAWKREGPRGEQFF
TRBV7-3	TRBJ2-3	few	CASSLTGLAGATTQYF
TRBV28	TRBJ1-2	-	CASSPPRQERYTF
TRBV7-2	TRBJ2-2	few	CASSPQGVGELFF
TRBV25-1	TRBJ1-2	few	CASSEDQTGTNYGYTF
TRBV7-3	TRBJ2-1	-	CASSSDSIDEQFF
TRBV4-3	TRBJ2-5	many	CASSLTGGETQYF
TRBV7-2	TRBJ2-3	once	CASSLDGLSTDTQYF
TRBV7-2	TRBJ1-2	-	CASIGQGSFYGYTF
TRBV29-1	TRBJ2-1	many	CSVTGYNEQFF
TRBV9	TRBJ1-2	few	CASSASGKGYTF
TRBV4-3	TRBJ2-2	-	CASSQVPGGRTGELFF
TRBV30	TRBJ2-3	-	CAWVNDRGAPATDTQYF
TRBV7-2	TRBJ2-1	-	CAIDSGPYNEQFF
TRBV28	TRBJ2-7	few	CASSLGGGGYSYEQYF
TRBV7-2	TRBJ1-2	-	CASSLGPGGAANYGYTF
TRBV9	TRBJ2-1	few	CASSVVGVSGNEQFF
TRBV7-2	TRBJ2-4	-	CASSHETAGESIQYF
TRBV5-1	TRBJ2-1	-	CASSPGGGYNEQFF
TRBV28	TRBJ2-7	-	CASSPGARTGYEQYF
TRBV5-4	TRBJ1-2	few	CASSLAGGVIGYTF
TRBV7-2	TRBJ2-1	-	CASSLGQGGYNEQFF
TRBV4-3	TRBJ2-6	-	CASSRQGSSGANVLTF
TRBV28	TRBJ2-7	few	CASSPSDRYEQYF
TRBV7-3	TRBJ2-1	-	CASSALAGGFVEQFF
TRBV27	TRBJ2-1	-	CASSSWGLAGGSQQFF
TRBV2	TRBJ1-2	-	CASSEWGHGYTF
TRBV29-1	TRBJ2-7	few	CSTRTDYYEQYF
TRBV7-2	TRBJ2-2	few	CASSMLALAGGHTGELFF
TRBV5-1	TRBJ2-7	-	CASSRGQDPYEQYF
TRBV18	TRBJ2-5	-	CASSLRYQETQYF